These 25 T cell receptor beta chains were all obtained from the same sample, sequenced in a study of technical replicates of blood from a few donors. TCRdb's table, derived via immunoSEQ multiplex PCR, lists solely in-frame clones and lacks some. The data show 80,000 or so clones, over 95% seen once. The source material was T cells isolated from PBMCs. These receptors were obtained from a human donor in good health.

V gene TRBV6-5 combines with J gene TRBJ2-7; 8 bases are a match to TRBD1. Germline CDR1 is MNHEY and CDR2 is SVGAGI. CDR3 length: 15 amino acids. V shed 10 bases, J shed 0 bases, and the junction held 11 bases outside the gene matches. The CDR3 sequence: CANQFPGQDSYEQYF. The CDR3 nucleotides are TGTGCCAACCAATTTCCGGGACAGGACTCCTACGAGCAGTACTTC.

V usage is TRBV10-1 and J usage is TRBJ2-1; the match to TRBD2 covers 8 bases. V shed 4 bases and J 8 bases; nucleotides not matched to a gene: 4. This CDR3 is built from 13 residues. Germline loops: CDR1 WNHNN, CDR2 SYGVQD (reference sequence). CDR3 loop: CASSGSGSDEQFF. The CDR3, as DNA: TGCGCCAGCAGTGGGAGCGGGAGCGATGAGCAGTTCTTC.

The chain is built from TRBV7-9 and TRBJ2-1; 8 bases are a match to TRBD1. After removal of 2 bases from V and 5 bases from J, the junction contained 2 bases not matched to a gene. This CDR3 has 14 amino acids. In germline, CDR1 is SEHNR, CDR2 FQNEAQ (reference sequence). The CDR3 sequence: CASSLTTGDNEQFF. CDR3 coding DNA: TGTGCCAGCAGCTTAACGACAGGGGACAATGAGCAGTTCTTC.

The CDR3 is CASSLNPGQGREKLFF. The CDR3 nucleotides read TGTGCCAGCAGTTTAAACCCGGGACAGGGTCGGGAAAAACTGTTTTTT. The rearrangement joins TRBV28 to TRBJ1-4, with TRBD1 matching over 9 bases. In germline, CDR1 is MDHEN, CDR2 SYDVKM. V gave up 2 bases and J gave up 8 bases; unmatched junction bases: 9. The length of the CDR3 is 16 residues.

V and J are TRBV7-9 and TRBJ2-7; 8 bases line up with TRBD2. The germline gives CDR1 SEHNR, CDR2 FQNEAQ (reference sequence). The V gene end was trimmed by 5 bases and the J gene end by 2 bases; junction bases not matched to a gene: 14. The CDR3 sequence is 17 residues long. The CDR3 protein is CASSRPDSGNSTYEQYF. The CDR3 DNA reads as TGTGCCAGCAGCCGCCCCGATAGCGGGAACTCTACCTACGAGCAGTACTTC.

In nucleotides, the CDR3 is TGTGCCAGCAGTGGAATCCGGGACAGGGGAACTGAAGCTTTCTTT. It yields the protein CASSGIRDRGTEAFF. This chain uses TRBV2 with TRBJ1-1, with TRBD1 matching 10 bases. Looked up from germline, CDR1 is SNHLY and CDR2 is FYNNEI. This CDR3 has 15 amino acids. V dropped 4 bases and J dropped 5; count of bases not matched to a gene: 7. The variable domain in full, completed from reference TRBV2 and TRBJ1-1, reads EPEVTQTPSHQVTQMGQEVILRCVPISNHLYFYWYRQILGQKVEFLVSFYNNEISEKSEIFDDQFSVERPDGSNFTLKIRSTKLEDSAMYFCASSGIRDRGTEAFFGQGTRLTVV.

The chain joins TRBV28 to TRBJ2-2; D may be TRBD1 (5 bases). Per the germline V gene, CDR1 is MDHEN and CDR2 is SYDVKM. V was trimmed by 3 bases and J by 3 bases, leaving 8 bases between them. The CDR3 is 14 residues long. The CDR3 bases are TGTGCCAGCAGTTTTACAGGATACACCGGGGAGCTGTTTTTT. It yields the protein CASSFTGYTGELFF.

V is TRBV10-3 and J is TRBJ2-7, with TRBD2 identical over 7 bases. The ends lost 8 bases at V and 7 bases at J; junction bases unmatched: 5. The CDR3 covers 11 residues. Looked up from germline, CDR1 is ENHRY and CDR2 is SYGVKD. The DNA of the CDR3 is TGTGCCATCCTAGCGGCAGGGGAGCAGTACTTC. This translates into CAILAAGEQYF.

The chain recombines TRBV10-3 with TRBJ2-2; no reliable D call. Looked up from germline, CDR1 is ENHRY and CDR2 is SYGVKD. The CDR3 contains 12 residues. V gave up 10 bases and J gave up 1 base, with 7 bases separating them. CDR3 nucleotides: TGTGCCAAACAGAGGAACACCGGGGAGCTGTTTTTT. Its translation is CAKQRNTGELFF.

This rearrangement joins TRBV6-5 to TRBJ2-7; 10 bases map to TRBD2. Germline lookup yields CDR1 MNHEY and CDR2 SVGAGI. The length of the CDR3 is 16 residues. J gave up 1 base and V 0 bases, and 3 bases lay outside the gene matches. CDR3 coding DNA: TGTGCCAGCAGTTACTCGAATAGCGGGAGGTCCTACGAGCAGTACTTC. Its protein product is CASSYSNSGRSYEQYF.

The V gene is TRBV27, the J gene TRBJ1-2; 8 nucleotides align to TRBD1. Germline CDR1 reads MNHEY; CDR2 reads SMNVEV (reference sequence). V gave up 5 bases and J gave up 8 bases; unmatched junction bases: 10. The CDR3 contains 14 residues. CDR3: CASSGTGLVLGYTF. DNA of the CDR3: TGTGCCAGCAGTGGGACAGGCCTCGTCTTAGGCTACACCTTC.

V and J are TRBV2 and TRBJ1-5; D unresolved. CDR1 and CDR2 from the germline V gene are SNHLY and FYNNEI. This CDR3 spans 13 amino acids. The V end was cut by 7 bases, the J end by 10 bases, with 17 bases between. The DNA of the CDR3 is TGTGCCAGCACTGTCGACTCGTTGGAACCCCAGCATTTT. Its translation: CASTVDSLEPQHF. The full variable domain, with the rest looked up from reference TRBV2 and TRBJ1-5, is EPEVTQTPSHQVTQMGQEVILRCVPISNHLYFYWYRQILGQKVEFLVSFYNNEISEKSEIFDDQFSVERPDGSNFTLKIRSTKLEDSAMYFCASTVDSLEPQHFGDGTRLSIL.

The CDR3 reads CAWSLYDSYNEQFF. The CDR3, as DNA: TGTGCCTGGAGTTTATATGATAGCTACAATGAGCAGTTCTTC. V usage is TRBV30 and J usage is TRBJ2-1; no firm D call. Germline V gives CDR1 GTSNPN, CDR2 SVGIG (reference sequence). The germline V and J ends were trimmed by 2 bases and 3 bases, with 11 bases remaining between them. The length of the CDR3 is 14 residues.

The rearrangement joins TRBV7-3 to TRBJ2-1; possible D gene TRBD2, 6 bases. This CDR3 spans 16 amino acids. Trimming removed 4 bases from V and 3 bases from J, with 16 bases in between. Germline V lookup: CDR1 SGHTA, CDR2 FQGTGA. The CDR3 region is CASSSSGGRLYNEQFF. CDR3 bases: TGTGCCAGCAGCTCCTCCGGGGGACGACTCTACAATGAGCAGTTCTTC.

The chain uses TRBV10-3 and TRBJ2-1, with D maybe TRBD1 (5 bases). V dropped 0 bases and J dropped 8 bases, with 17 bases sitting between them. Germline V gene sequence: CDR1 ENHRY, CDR2 SYGVKD. CDR3 length: 16 amino acids. In nucleotides, the CDR3 is TGTGCCATCAGTGAGTCGCAGGGAATATTTGCGGATGAGCAGTTCTTC. This encodes CAISESQGIFADEQFF.

V usage is TRBV2 and J usage is TRBJ1-1, with a possible D match to TRBD1 (6 bases). Germline CDR1 is SNHLY and CDR2 is FYNNEI. This CDR3 has 15 amino acids. Trimming stripped 2 bases from V and 5 bases from J, with 15 bases between. CDR3 protein: CASSENYRDGTEAFF. The CDR3 DNA follows: TGTGCCAGCAGTGAAAATTACAGGGATGGTACTGAAGCTTTCTTT.

The chain links TRBV5-1 to TRBJ2-3; no definite D call. CDR1 is SGHRS, CDR2 YFSETQ, per germline. Trimming took 2 bases from V and 2 from J, leaving 9 bases between them. The CDR3 totals 14 residues. CDR3 sequence: CASSLNTDTDTQYF. CDR3 sequence (DNA): TGCGCCAGCAGCTTAAACACAGACACAGATACGCAGTATTTT.

The sample holds one count of this clone. The CDR3 bases are TGTGCCGTCCTCAGCTCCTACGAGCAGTACTTC. Amino acids: CAVLSSYEQYF. The chain employs TRBV27 and TRBJ2-7; D unclear. The CDR3 has 11 amino acids. Germline V lookup: CDR1 MNHEY, CDR2 SMNVEV (reference sequence). V gave up 11 bases and J gave up 0 bases, with 8 bases separating them.

The genes are TRBV25-1 and TRBJ1-4; tentatively, D is TRBD1 (5 bases). V was trimmed by 4 bases and J by 11 bases, leaving 5 bases between them. Germline CDR1 MGHDK, CDR2 SYGVNS. The CDR3 runs to 10 residues. CDR3 residues: CASSAGKLFF. As DNA, the CDR3 is TGTGCCAGCAGTGCAGGGAAACTGTTTTTT.

V usage is TRBV6-1 and J usage is TRBJ1-3, with a possible D match to TRBD1 (5 bases). The V end lost 2 bases, the J end lost 0 bases, and 14 bases lay between the germline ends. CDR3 length: 17 residues. Germline V lookup: CDR1 MNHNS, CDR2 SASEGT. The CDR3 sequence: CASSEHDSAYSGNTIYF. Written as DNA, the CDR3 is TGTGCCAGCAGTGAACACGACAGTGCCTACTCTGGAAACACCATATATTTT.

The V gene is TRBV27, the J gene TRBJ1-1; D gene unclear. V was pared by 5 bases and J by 1 base, with 8 bases between. The CDR3 runs to 13 residues. CDR1 is MNHEY and CDR2 is SMNVEV in the germline V gene (reference sequence). This CDR3 reads CASSRGSNTEAFF. The CDR3 DNA reads as TGTGCCAGCAGTAGAGGTTCGAACACTGAAGCTTTCTTT.

The chain links TRBV7-2 to TRBJ2-7, with D unclear. CDR3 size: 12 residues. CDR1 SGHTA and CDR2 FQGNSA come from the germline V gene. V lost 8 bases and J 2 bases, leaving 10 bases between the germline ends. CDR3 DNA: TGTGCCAGCGGAACGGCGGCCTACGAGCAGTACTTC. Translation gives CASGTAAYEQYF.

CDR3 sequence (DNA): TGCGCCAGCAGCTTCGGGGTAGCGGGAGGGGCAGATACGCAGTATTTT. As protein: CASSFGVAGGADTQYF. The rearrangement links TRBV5-1 to TRBJ2-3; 11 nucleotides align to TRBD2. V shed 2 bases, J shed 4 bases, and the junction held 6 bases outside the gene matches. CDR1 and CDR2 from the germline V gene are SGHRS and YFSETQ. This CDR3 is 16 amino acids long.

The rearrangement uses TRBV2 and TRBJ1-5, with D maybe TRBD1 (6 bases). Germline V lookup: CDR1 SNHLY, CDR2 FYNNEI. Trimming took off 3 bases at V and 4 bases at J, with 13 bases between the two ends. CDR3 length equals 15 residues. The CDR3 sequence: CASSDLGAGNQPQHF. The CDR3, as DNA: TGTGCCAGCAGTGACCTGGGGGCTGGTAATCAGCCCCAGCATTTT.

This chain connects TRBV10-2 to TRBJ2-7; 10 bases are shared with TRBD2. CDR1 is WSHSY, CDR2 SAAADI, per germline. The CDR3 runs to 15 residues. Trimming took 7 bases from V and 5 from J; bases not matched to a gene: 11. In DNA, the CDR3 is TGCGCCAGCACCTCCGGGACTAGCGTTTCCCACGAGCAGTACTTC. This translates into CASTSGTSVSHEQYF.